This is a list of T cell receptor beta chains from one sample in a study of identical twins. TCRdb reprocessed the 5' RACE reads via MiXCR and lists one record per CDR3 protein. The sample includes some 1,700,000 distinct CDR3 sequences, around 33% seen only once; the top ten take 0.27%. Material: cord blood. The receptors stem from a newborn girl in good health. Both conserved end residues are part of each CDR3. A D gene is named only where the DNA matches it firmly. Clone size is given for some rows only: seen once, a few or many times, or a class if the clone is expanded.

CDR3: CASSSGWGPQETQYF
DNA: TGTGCCAGCAGCTCCGGGTGGGGGCCGCAAGAGACCCAGTACTTC
D: .
J: TRBJ2-5
size: .
V: TRBV5-5
length: 15

CDR3: CASSVEPQFF
DNA: TGTGCCAGCAGCGTTGAGCCCCAGTTCTTC
D: .
J: TRBJ2-1
size: few
V: TRBV13
length: 10

CDR3: CASSTPSPRMGKGGYTF
DNA: TGTGCCAGCAGTACACCATCGCCAAGAATGGGGAAAGGGGGCTACACCTTC
D: .
J: TRBJ1-2
size: .
V: TRBV4-2
length: 17

CDR3: CASSEMGTATDTQYF
DNA: TGTGCCAGCAGTGAAATGGGGACAGCCACAGATACGCAGTATTTT
D: TRBD1
J: TRBJ2-3
size: .
V: TRBV2
length: 15

CDR3: CASSIQGVNTEAFF
DNA: TGTGCCAGCAGCATTCAAGGGGTGAACACTGAAGCTTTCTTT
D: .
J: TRBJ1-1
size: .
V: TRBV14
length: 14

CDR3: CSASLDPGKGAFF
DNA: TGCAGTGCTAGTTTGGACCCCGGGAAAGGGGCTTTCTTT
D: .
J: TRBJ1-1
size: .
V: TRBV20-1
length: 13

CDR3: CASSPPRGTKYYEQYF
DNA: TGTGCCAGTAGTCCACCTAGGGGGACAAAGTACTACGAGCAGTACTTC
D: .
J: TRBJ2-7
size: .
V: TRBV19
length: 16

CDR3: CASRYQVGAGELDKNIQYF
DNA: TGTGCCAGCAGATACCAAGTTGGGGCAGGGGAGTTGGACAAAAACATTCAGTACTTC
D: .
J: TRBJ2-4
size: .
V: TRBV6-2/TRBV6-3
length: 19

CDR3: CASGISGRGSYEQYF
DNA: TGTGCCAGCGGCATTAGCGGGAGGGGCTCCTACGAGCAGTACTTC
D: TRBD2
J: TRBJ2-7
size: .
V: TRBV7-2
length: 15

CDR3: CASRGDHEAFF
DNA: TGTGCCAGCAGGGGGGACCACGAAGCTTTCTTT
D: .
J: TRBJ1-1
size: few
V: TRBV12-3/TRBV12-4
length: 11

CDR3: CASSLAGTQEYNEQFF
DNA: TGCGCCAGCAGCTTGGCCGGGACCCAAGAGTACAATGAGCAGTTCTTC
D: .
J: TRBJ2-1
size: .
V: TRBV5-1
length: 16

CDR3: CASSLDLSSGGDTQYF
DNA: TGTGCCAGCAGCTTAGATCTTTCTAGCGGGGGGGATACGCAGTATTTT
D: TRBD2
J: TRBJ2-3
size: .
V: TRBV11-2
length: 16

CDR3: CASSLADRGFFYEQYF
DNA: TGTGCCAGCAGCTTAGCTGACAGGGGTTTTTTCTACGAGCAGTACTTC
D: TRBD1
J: TRBJ2-7
size: many
V: TRBV7-9
length: 16

CDR3: CAISEKGGTEAFF
DNA: TGTGCCATCAGTGAGAAGGGGGGGACTGAAGCTTTCTTT
D: .
J: TRBJ1-1
size: few
V: TRBV10-3
length: 13

CDR3: CSASIPRGSNQPQHF
DNA: TGCAGTGCTAGTATCCCGAGAGGGAGCAATCAGCCCCAGCATTTT
D: .
J: TRBJ1-5
size: few
V: TRBV20-1
length: 15

CDR3: CASSQDRRGRGDIQYF
DNA: TGCGCCAGCAGCCAAGATAGACGGGGACGGGGGGACATTCAGTACTTC
D: TRBD2
J: TRBJ2-4
size: .
V: TRBV4-1
length: 16

CDR3: CSARSRADIQYF
DNA: TGCAGTGCTAGAAGCCGGGCGGACATTCAGTACTTC
D: .
J: TRBJ2-4
size: .
V: TRBV20-1
length: 12

CDR3: CASSFGSSNTGELFF
DNA: TGCGCCAGCAGCTTCGGCAGCTCTAACACCGGGGAGCTGTTTTTT
D: .
J: TRBJ2-2
size: .
V: TRBV5-1
length: 15

CDR3: CASSRQRELSTDTQYF
DNA: TGTGCCAGCAGTCGGCAGCGGGAGTTAAGCACAGATACGCAGTATTTT
D: TRBD2
J: TRBJ2-3
size: .
V: TRBV2
length: 16

CDR3: CASSLVYGPFGNEQFF
DNA: TGTGCCAGCAGCTTAGTATACGGCCCCTTCGGCAATGAGCAGTTCTTC
D: .
J: TRBJ2-1
size: .
V: TRBV7-2
length: 16

CDR3: CASSLGAGLAGDTQYF
DNA: TGTGCCAGCAGCTTGGGTGCTGGACTAGCGGGCGATACGCAGTATTTT
D: TRBD2
J: TRBJ2-3
size: .
V: TRBV7-6
length: 16

CDR3: CASSWSGGVIQLNTEAFF
DNA: TGTGCCAGCAGCTGGTCCGGGGGCGTAATCCAATTGAACACTGAAGCTTTCTTT
D: .
J: TRBJ1-1
size: few
V: TRBV7-2
length: 18

CDR3: CASSLRDRSNTEAFF
DNA: TGTGCCAGCAGCTTAAGGGACAGGTCGAACACTGAAGCTTTCTTT
D: TRBD1
J: TRBJ1-1
size: .
V: TRBV7-9
length: 15

CDR3: CSARDGLRDRVLFGYTF
DNA: TGCAGTGCTAGAGATGGACTCCGGGACAGGGTTTTGTTTGGCTACACCTTC
D: TRBD1
J: TRBJ1-2
size: .
V: TRBV20-1
length: 17

CDR3: CASNQSWGPQHF
DNA: TGTGCCAGCAACCAATCCTGGGGGCCCCAGCATTTT
D: .
J: TRBJ1-5
size: .
V: TRBV28
length: 12

CDR3: CASSLPAGSNYGSTF
DNA: TGCGCCAGCAGCCTTCCGGCAGGGTCGAACTATGGCTCCACCTTC
D: .
J: TRBJ1-2
size: .
V: TRBV5-1
length: 15

CDR3: CASSVLGQGATDTQYF
DNA: TGTGCCAGCAGCGTACTGGGACAGGGGGCTACAGATACGCAGTATTTT
D: TRBD1
J: TRBJ2-3
size: .
V: TRBV9
length: 16

CDR3: CASSLSNLPGLAATQYF
DNA: TGCGCCAGCAGCTTGTCCAACCTTCCGGGACTAGCGGCGACCCAGTACTTC
D: TRBD2
J: TRBJ2-5
size: few
V: TRBV5-1
length: 17